The 10 T cell receptor beta chains in this list originate from one sample, sequenced in a study of control samples from healthy donors and cancer patients. The assay was immunoSEQ multiplex PCR, and TCRdb's table has in-frame clones only and misses some. The table shows approximately 160,000 clones, with around 90% occurring only once. Sequencing was done on a sample of blood. These receptors were collected from a woman in her forties in good health.

The rearrangement links TRBV28 to TRBJ2-3; the D gene is possibly TRBD2 (5 bases). The germline CDR1 and CDR2 sequences are MDHEN and SYDVKM. The CDR3 runs to 16 residues. Trimming removed 5 bases from V and 6 bases from J, with 21 bases in between. CDR3: CASSPAAQGGSDTQYF. The CDR3 nucleotides are TGTGCCAGCAGTCCAGCAGCCCAAGGCGGGTCGGATACGCAGTATTTT.

This chain links TRBV12-5 with TRBJ1-6; D gene ambiguous. Germline CDR1 reads LGHNT; CDR2 reads FRNRAP. Between the trimmed V and J ends, which lost 2 bases and 7 bases, there was a span of 3 bases. This CDR3 is 12 amino acids long. The CDR3 DNA reads as TGTGCTAGTGGTTTGCCCAATTCACCCCTCCACTTT. It is translated as CASGLPNSPLHF.

This chain uses TRBV10-1 with TRBJ1-1, with D perhaps TRBD1 (5 bases). Germline CDR1 and CDR2: WNHNN and SYGVQD (reference sequence). V was shortened by 10 bases and J by 3 bases, with 24 bases between the two germline ends. This CDR3 has 16 amino acids. This CDR3 is CATPGVGRHIDTEAFF. The CDR3 DNA reads as TGCGCCACCCCGGGGGTCGGGAGGCACATCGACACTGAAGCTTTCTTT.

This chain connects TRBV24-1 to TRBJ2-7; TRBD1 is a possible D gene (6 bases). Germline V CDR1 and CDR2: KGHDR, SFDVKD. The germline V and J ends were trimmed by 1 base and 5 bases, with 17 bases remaining between them. This CDR3 region has 16 residues. In DNA form, the CDR3 reads TGTGCCACCAGTGATTTAACGGGCAGGGGTAGGCACGAGCAGTACTTC. Translating it yields CATSDLTGRGRHEQYF.

The V gene is TRBV2, the J gene TRBJ1-1; D is unresolved. V was cut by 3 bases and J by 11 bases, with 10 bases left in between. CDR3 size: 11 residues. CDR1 and CDR2 from the germline V gene are SNHLY and FYNNEI. As DNA, the CDR3 is TGTGCCAGCAGTGATTCCGGTTTTGCTTTCTTT. Its translation is CASSDSGFAFF. The whole variable domain, remainder taken from reference TRBV2 and TRBJ1-1, is EPEVTQTPSHQVTQMGQEVILRCVPISNHLYFYWYRQILGQKVEFLVSFYNNEISEKSEIFDDQFSVERPDGSNFTLKIRSTKLEDSAMYFCASSDSGFAFFGQGTRLTVV.

J is TRBJ2-2 and V is TRBV27; D gene unclear. The CDR3 runs 14 residues. V was clipped by 8 bases and J by 6 bases, with 16 bases between them. Germline V gene sequence: CDR1 MNHEY, CDR2 SMNVEV (reference sequence). The CDR3 protein is CASWSVFEAGELFF. The CDR3 DNA is TGTGCCAGCTGGTCGGTATTTGAGGCCGGGGAGCTGTTTTTT.

The chain employs TRBV2 and TRBJ1-1, with TRBD1 as a possible D gene (5 bases). This CDR3 is built from 13 residues. The V end was cut by 1 base, the J end by 5 bases, with 8 bases between. In germline, CDR1 is SNHLY, CDR2 FYNNEI. Here the CDR3 DNA reads TGTGCCAGCAGTGAAGTAAGGGGTACTGAAGCTTTCTTT. Translating it yields CASSEVRGTEAFF.

J is TRBJ1-3 and V is TRBV6-1; 7 bases match TRBD1. With V trimmed by 6 bases and J by 0 bases, 5 bases remained unmatched. The CDR3 has 15 residues. CDR1 and CDR2 from the germline V gene are MNHNS and SASEGT. As DNA, the CDR3 is TGTGCCAGCAGACAACAGGGGAGCTCTGGAAACACCATATATTTT. Translated, it gives CASRQQGSSGNTIYF.

This rearrangement joins TRBV7-8 to TRBJ1-2, with D hard to call. The V end was cut by 1 base, the J end by 7 bases, with 7 bases between. This CDR3 spans 12 amino acids. The germline V gene encodes CDR1 SGHVS and CDR2 FQNEAQ. The chain's CDR3 is CASSLVRAGYTF. The CDR3 nucleotides are TGTGCCAGCAGCTTAGTGAGGGCTGGCTACACCTTC.

This chain joins TRBV19 and TRBJ2-1; D is unresolved. CDR1 and CDR2 (germline): LNHDA, SQIVND (reference sequence). V dropped 1 base and J dropped 10 bases, with 5 bases sitting between them. This CDR3 contains 11 residues. The CDR3 sequence: CASSIVREQFF. CDR3 coding DNA: TGTGCCAGTAGTATAGTAAGGGAGCAGTTCTTC. Looking up the rest from reference TRBV19 and TRBJ2-1 gives the full variable domain: DGGITQSPKYLFRKEGQNVTLSCEQNLNHDAMYWYRQDPGQGLRLIYYSQIVNDFQKGDIAEGYSVSREKKESFPLTVTSAQKNPTAFYLCASSIVREQFFGPGTRLTVL.